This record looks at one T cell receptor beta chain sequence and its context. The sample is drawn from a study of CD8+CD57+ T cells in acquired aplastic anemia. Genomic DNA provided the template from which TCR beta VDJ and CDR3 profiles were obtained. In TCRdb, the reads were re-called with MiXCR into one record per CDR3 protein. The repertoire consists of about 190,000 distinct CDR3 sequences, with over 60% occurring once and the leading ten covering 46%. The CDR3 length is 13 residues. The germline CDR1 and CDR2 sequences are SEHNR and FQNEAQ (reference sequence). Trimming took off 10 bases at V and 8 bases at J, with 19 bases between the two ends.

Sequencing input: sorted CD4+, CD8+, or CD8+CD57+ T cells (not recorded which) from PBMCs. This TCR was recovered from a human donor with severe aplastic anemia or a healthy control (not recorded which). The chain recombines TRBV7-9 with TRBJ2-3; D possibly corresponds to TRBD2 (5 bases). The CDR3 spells CATTIMEGGTQYF. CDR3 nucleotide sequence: TGTGCCACGACCATTATGGAAGGAGGTACGCAGTATTTT.